These T cell receptor beta chains were read from a single sample in a study of blood T cell repertoires in COVID-19. Sequencing used immunoSEQ multiplex PCR; TCRdb keeps in-frame clones, though not all of them. The repertoire holds hundreds of thousands of clones, with approximately 78% as singletons. The source material was peripheral blood. The receptors derive from a woman aged 55-69 years with active or convalescent COVID-19. Both conserved end residues are part of each CDR3. A D gene is named only where the DNA matches it firmly. Clone size is stated in some rows and not others, as once, few, many or a class when expanded.

abundance	v_gene	j_gene	d_gene	CDR3nt	CDR3aa
.	TRBV10-3	TRBJ1-1	.	TGTGCCATCAGTCAGGGTCAGGCTGAAGCTTTCTTT	CAISQGQAEAFF
.	TRBV6-6	TRBJ2-3	.	TGTGCCAGCAGTTACCTCAGGGGGGACACAGATACGCAGTATTTT	CASSYLRGDTDTQYF
.	TRBV5-6	TRBJ2-1	.	TGTGCCAGCACCCCCGGAGAGCGTCCGGATTACAATGAGCAGTTCTTC	CASTPGERPDYNEQFF
.	TRBV5-4	TRBJ2-1	TRBD1	TGTGCCAGCAGCTTGGGACAGGGGGGACACAATGAGCAGTTCTTC	CASSLGQGGHNEQFF
.	TRBV5-4	TRBJ2-1	.	TGTGCCAGCAGCTTGGATCAGGAACCGTACAATGAGCAGTTCTTC	CASSLDQEPYNEQFF
few	TRBV11-2	TRBJ2-1	TRBD2	TGTGCCAGCAGACCACTAGCGGGGCTTGGGAATGAGCAGTTCTTC	CASRPLAGLGNEQFF
once	TRBV7-2	TRBJ1-1	.	TGTGCCAGCAGCTCTCAGGGGCTAACTGAAGCTTTCTTT	CASSSQGLTEAFF
.	TRBV29-1	TRBJ1-1	.	TGCAGCGTTAATCGGGGGGTAGGGACTGAAGCTTTCTTT	CSVNRGVGTEAFF
.	TRBV10-3	TRBJ2-3	TRBD1	TGTGCCATCAGTGTGGGACAGGGAGGCAAAGATACGCAGTATTTT	CAISVGQGGKDTQYF
.	TRBV5-1	TRBJ2-5	.	TGCGCCAGCAGCCAAAACCAAGAGACCCAGTACTTC	CASSQNQETQYF
.	TRBV7-8	TRBJ1-6	.	TGTGCCAGCAGCCCCGAACAGGGCCGTAATTCACCCCTCCACTTT	CASSPEQGRNSPLHF
.	TRBV5-1	TRBJ1-2	TRBD1	TGCGCCAGCAGCTTGGGAGGGACAGACCCATATGGCTACACCTTC	CASSLGGTDPYGYTF
.	TRBV4-2	TRBJ1-2	.	TGTGCCAGCAGCCAATCCTTATCAACTAGGGGGTACACCTTC	CASSQSLSTRGYTF
.	TRBV18	TRBJ1-1	.	TGTGCCAGTTCTACGGGGGTCACGAAATTTGAAGCTTTCTTT	CASSTGVTKFEAFF
.	TRBV5-1	TRBJ2-5	.	TGCGCCAGCAGCCCCCGGGCAGGGCAAGAGACCCAGTACTTC	CASSPRAGQETQYF
once	TRBV6-5	TRBJ1-1	.	TGTGCCAGTCTCTCAGGGAAGGTGGACACTGAAGCTTTCTTT	CASLSGKVDTEAFF
.	TRBV5-1	TRBJ2-2	.	TGCGCCAGCAGCGTACAGGGTAACACCGGGGAGCTGTTTTTT	CASSVQGNTGELFF
.	TRBV5-1	TRBJ2-5	TRBD2	TGCGCCAGCACCCAGCGGGGGGCTATGAGTGGAGAGACCCAGTACTTC	CASTQRGAMSGETQYF